A single sample is the source of the 8 T cell receptor beta chains below, sequenced in a study of shared clonotypes between healthy human individuals. Profiled with immunoSEQ multiplex PCR; TCRdb holds only in-frame clones, not every one. Of around 1 million clones listed, 60% to 85% are singletons. The material sequenced was memory CD4+ T cells sorted from blood. Subset specified: CD45RA-negative fraction. These receptor sequences come from a young man in good health.

The rearrangement joins TRBV4-3 to TRBJ2-1; 12 bases fit TRBD1. The CDR3 spans 19 residues. Germline CDR1 LGHNA, CDR2 YSLEER. J lost 7 bases, V lost 0 bases, and 13 bases had no gene match. The DNA of the CDR3 is TGCGCCAGCAGCCAAGATCTCTGGTCCGGGACAGGGGGCAGGAATGAGCAGTTCTTC. Amino acids: CASSQDLWSGTGGRNEQFF.

The chain couples TRBV27 to TRBJ1-5, with unresolved D. This CDR3 spans 13 amino acids. Germline V gene data show CDR1 as MNHEY and CDR2 as SMNVEV (reference sequence). With 5 bases removed from V and 6 bases from J, the gap between germline ends came to 11 bases. The CDR3 sequence: CASSPLDAQPQHF. The CDR3 nucleotides are TGTGCCAGCAGTCCTTTGGACGCTCAGCCCCAGCATTTT.

The chain joins TRBV6-1 to TRBJ2-4, with 7 bases lining up with TRBD1. V lost 0 bases and J lost 1; bases outside the gene matches: 0. The germline V gene has CDR1 MNHNS and CDR2 SASEGT. This CDR3 spans 15 amino acids. The CDR3 nucleotides read TGTGCCAGCAGTGAAGCGACAGGGGCCAAAAACATTCAGTACTTC. It yields the protein CASSEATGAKNIQYF.

A single count supports this clone. V and J are TRBV27 and TRBJ1-1, with D hard to call. V lost 10 bases, J lost 6 bases, and 27 bases lay in between. This CDR3 is 16 amino acids long. Germline V gives CDR1 MNHEY, CDR2 SMNVEV (reference sequence). The CDR3 reads CATFPRVFLGMSEAFF. For the CDR3, the DNA is TGTGCCACTTTTCCACGAGTCTTCCTGGGGATGTCTGAAGCTTTCTTT.

As for this clone: A junction end diverges from the germline sequence, so it may reflect a read error. V and J are TRBV6-4 and TRBJ2-6; the D gene is possibly TRBD2 (6 bases). In germline, CDR1 is MRHNA, CDR2 SNTAGT. CDR3 size: 13 residues. The DNA of the CDR3 is TGTGCCAGCAGTGAAGTCCAGGGACTGGTTTTGTCTTTC. Its translation is CASSEVQGLVLSF.

V is TRBV6-5 and J is TRBJ1-1; TRBD1 is a possible D gene (5 bases). V was shortened by 2 bases and J by 4 bases, with 8 bases between the two germline ends. The CDR3 extends over 13 amino acids. Germline V gene lookup returns CDR1 MNHEY and CDR2 SVGAGI. This CDR3 reads CASSYLGGTEAFF. Written as DNA, the CDR3 is TGTGCCAGCAGTTACCTTGGGGGCACTGAAGCTTTCTTT.

This sequence joins TRBV30 and TRBJ1-1; D not certain. There are 13 residues in the CDR3. Germline CDR1 and CDR2: GTSNPN and SVGIG (reference sequence). The V and J ends lost 3 bases and 1 base respectively, with 9 bases between them. CDR3 residues: CAWSLWGNTEAFF. In nucleotides, the CDR3 is TGTGCCTGGAGCCTCTGGGGGAACACTGAAGCTTTCTTT.

In regard to this clone: This sample also contains other DNA sequences that code for the same CDR3. The chain employs TRBV7-2 and TRBJ2-7; TRBD1 matches 10 bases. Per the germline V gene, CDR1 is SGHTA and CDR2 is FQGNSA. This CDR3 has 14 residues. Unmatched junction bases numbered 7, after V lost 6 bases and J lost 5 bases. Here the CDR3 reads CASSPTGGLDEQYF. The CDR3 DNA reads as TGTGCCAGCAGTCCGACAGGGGGCTTGGACGAGCAGTACTTC.